The TCR beta chain described here comes from a study of cytotoxic CD8 clonotypes in ibrutinib-treated CLL. Study-level information: Samples had a mean of approximately 260,000 productive templates and tens of thousands of productive rearrangements.

Germline CDR1 MNHNY, CDR2 SVGAGI (reference sequence). The CDR3 is 16 residues long. J gave up 5 bases and V 0 bases, and 5 bases lay outside the gene matches. Repertoires were generated with immunoSEQ multiplex PCR, while TCRdb's copy carries only in-frame clones and drops some. The sample contains about 57,000 clones, 56% of which appear only once. The sequenced sample was PBMCs, obtained after 24 months of ibrutinib treatment. The origin of this receptor is a human donor with chronic lymphocytic leukemia. V usage is TRBV6-6 and J usage is TRBJ2-2, with TRBD1 matching 8 bases. The DNA of the CDR3 is TGTGCCAGCAGTTACTCGCGACAGGGGTGGACCGGGGAGCTGTTTTTT. Encoded protein: CASSYSRQGWTGELFF.